What follows are 30 T cell receptor beta chains derived from one specimen sequenced in a study of post-analysis software for immune sequencing data. Findings and caveats of the study: Patients had higher frequencies than controls of roughly five TRBV segments, including TRBV5-6, TRBV5-1 and TRBV20-1.

Built from TCR beta cDNA, the libraries had unique molecular identifiers in them. One entry per CDR3 protein, called by TCRdb with MiXCR from the PCR reads. The data hold 650,000 to 900,000 distinct CDR3 sequences, with around 45% observed a single time. Which antigens these TCRs recognize remains unknown. Sample: blood. The receptor set was obtained from a girl aged 5-17 years with multiple sclerosis.

The V call is TRBV6-1, the J call TRBJ1-6; weak D call: TRBD1 (5 bases). CDR3 length: 18 amino acids. Germline lookup yields CDR1 MNHNS and CDR2 SASEGT. V was pared by 6 bases and J by 2 bases, with 20 bases between. CDR3 in amino acids: CASSPRGARSPYNSPLHF. CDR3 nucleotide sequence: TGTGCCAGCAGCCCCCGTGGGGCGCGGAGCCCCTATAATTCACCCCTCCACTTT.

This clonotype occurred a few times. The chain has TRBV12-3 or TRBV12-4 and TRBJ2-7; TRBD2 aligns across 7 bases. The trim removed 5 bases at V and 9 bases at J, leaving 4 bases unmatched. The CDR3 is 11 amino acids. The CDR3 nucleotides are TGTGCCAGCAGTGGCGGGAGCGGGCAGTACTTC. This encodes CASSGGSGQYF.

The chain uses TRBV12-5 and TRBJ2-1, with 10 bases that match TRBD2. This CDR3 is 15 amino acids long. CDR1 LGHNT and CDR2 FRNRAP come from the germline V gene. V shed 6 bases and J 4 bases; nucleotides not matched to a gene: 6. The DNA of the CDR3 is TGTGCTAGTGGACCCGGGACTAGCGATTACAATGAGCAGTTCTTC. Residues: CASGPGTSDYNEQFF.

The chain is built from TRBV7-3 and TRBJ2-1, with 9 bases fitting TRBD2. The CDR3 runs to 14 residues. CDR1 is SGHTA, CDR2 FQGTGA, per germline. V lost 5 bases, J lost 9 bases, and 8 bases stayed unmatched. Here the CDR3 reads CASSLVGTSLEQFF. DNA for the CDR3: TGTGCCAGCAGCCTGGTCGGGACTAGCCTTGAGCAGTTCTTC.

J is TRBJ2-3 and V is TRBV11-2; TRBD2 might be the D (5 bases). With 5 bases removed from V and 0 bases from J, the gap between germline ends came to 12 bases. The germline V gene encodes CDR1 SGHAT and CDR2 FQNNGV. This CDR3 contains 15 residues. As DNA, the CDR3 is TGTGCCAGCAGCCTTCGTACTAGGAGCACAGATACGCAGTATTTT. This encodes CASSLRTRSTDTQYF.

This clonotype has a handful of counts. The gene calls are TRBV4-3 and TRBJ1-5, with D uncertain. The germline CDR1 and CDR2 sequences are LGHNA and YSLEER. The CDR3 has 16 amino acids. The ends were cut back, 3 bases at V and 1 base at J, with 13 bases in the middle. In DNA form, the CDR3 reads TGCGCCAGCAGCCAGAGTAGGGCGGGCAGCAATCAGCCCCAGCATTTT. This translates into CASSQSRAGSNQPQHF.

A few counts support this clonotype. The genes are TRBV20-1 and TRBJ2-4, with a tentative D call TRBD2 (5 bases). The end of the DNA aligns better with TRBJ2-7, so the J call may be wrong. This CDR3 spans 15 amino acids. Germline V gene lookup returns CDR1 DFQATT and CDR2 SNEGSKA (reference sequence). In nucleotides, the CDR3 is TGCAGTGCTAGAGATGGCGGGCCCTTCTCCTACGAGCAGTACTTC. Translation gives CSARDGGPFSYEQYF.

This rearrangement joins TRBV6-5 to TRBJ2-1; D assignment may be TRBD1 or TRBD2 (5 bases each). CDR1 and CDR2 (germline): MNHEY, SVGAGI. This CDR3 has 13 amino acids. V lost 8 bases, J lost 6 bases, and 14 bases lay in between. In DNA form, the CDR3 reads TGTGCCAGCTCCGGGACGTTTACCAATGAGCAGTTCTTC. This translates into CASSGTFTNEQFF.

The genes are TRBV28 and TRBJ1-2; 7 bases map to TRBD1. The CDR3 has 15 amino acids. Looked up from germline, CDR1 is MDHEN and CDR2 is SYDVKM. V lost 3 bases and J lost 4; bases outside the gene matches: 8. CDR3 in amino acids: CASSFPQGFSYGYTF. In DNA form, the CDR3 reads TGTGCCAGCAGTTTCCCACAGGGGTTTAGCTATGGCTACACCTTC.

The table lists this clonotype with a few counts. CDR3 sequence: CASHSGTSYNEQFF. Here the CDR3 DNA reads TGTGCCAGCCATAGCGGGACTTCCTACAATGAGCAGTTCTTC. The V gene is TRBV6-5, the J gene TRBJ2-1; 8 bases align to TRBD2. The V and J ends lost 8 bases and 1 base, in that order; junction bases with no gene match: 4. This CDR3 is 14 amino acids long. Germline V lookup: CDR1 MNHEY, CDR2 SVGAGI.

This rearrangement joins TRBV7-9 to TRBJ2-4; TRBD2 agrees at 9 bases. Unmatched junction bases numbered 13, after V lost 4 bases and J lost 9 bases. Germline V gene lookup returns CDR1 SEHNR and CDR2 FQNEAQ (reference sequence). The CDR3 is 16 amino acids. As DNA, the CDR3 is TGTGCCAGCAGCTCTCCCAGGGGGGGACTAGCTGCCATTCAGTACTTC. Amino acids: CASSSPRGGLAAIQYF.

The gene calls are TRBV25-1 and TRBJ1-2, with 10 bases fitting TRBD1. J was trimmed by 2 bases and V by 5 bases; bases with no gene match: 2. Germline V gives CDR1 MGHDK, CDR2 SYGVNS. The CDR3 spans 14 residues. CDR3 coding DNA: TGTGCCAGCAGTAAGACAGGGGGCAACTATGGCTACACCTTC. The encoded protein is CASSKTGGNYGYTF.

This clonotype has more than one count but fewer than ten. Written as DNA, the CDR3 is TGTGCCAGCAGCCAAGGTGGGCTTTACGACCTTTACGAGCAGTACTTC. The encoded protein is CASSQGGLYDLYEQYF. This rearrangement joins TRBV3-1 to TRBJ2-7; D remains ambiguous. Germline V gene data show CDR1 as LGHDT and CDR2 as YNNKEL (reference sequence). CDR3 length: 16 residues. Trimming removed 1 base at V and 4 bases at J, with 17 bases between.

This clonotype turned up a few times. This chain links TRBV12-3 or TRBV12-4 with TRBJ2-3; TRBD2 matches at 8 bases. With 1 base clipped from V and 1 base from J, the junction kept 4 bases outside the gene matches. The CDR3 covers 16 residues. CDR3 DNA sequence: TGTGCCAGCAGTTTAGGTTCTAGCGGGCGCACAGATACGCAGTATTTT. It is translated as CASSLGSSGRTDTQYF.

This chain connects TRBV5-5 to TRBJ2-7, with 8 bases lining up with TRBD2. The trim removed 4 bases at V and 5 bases at J, leaving 11 bases unmatched. CDR3 length: 15 residues. In germline, CDR1 is SGHKS, CDR2 YYEKEE (reference sequence). DNA for the CDR3: TGTGCCAGCAGCCCCGGGACTAGGGGCGGCCACGAGCAGTACTTC. Encoded protein: CASSPGTRGGHEQYF.

The V and J genes are TRBV5-1 and TRBJ2-5, with no clear D. Germline CDR1 SGHRS, CDR2 YFSETQ. The V gene lost 1 base and the J gene lost 1 base, with 5 bases spanning the gap. The CDR3 spans 13 residues. CDR3 region: CASSLISQETQYF. Here the CDR3 DNA reads TGCGCCAGCAGCTTGATCAGCCAAGAGACCCAGTACTTC. Complete variable domain (other parts from reference TRBV5-1 and TRBJ2-5): KAGVTQTPRYLIKTRGQQVTLSCSPISGHRSVSWYQQTPGQGLQFLFEYFSETQRNKGNFPGRFSGRQFSNSRSEMNVSTLELGDSALYLCASSLISQETQYFGPGTRLLVL.

This chain joins TRBV6-6 and TRBJ2-2, with 10 bases fitting TRBD1. Looked up from germline, CDR1 is MNHNY and CDR2 is SVGAGI (reference sequence). This CDR3 comprises 16 residues. V was pared by 6 bases and J by 3 bases, with 7 bases of the junction left unmatched. The CDR3 nucleotides are TGTGCCAGCAGCCGCCCCGGGACAGGGGACACCGGGGAGCTGTTTTTT. It translates to CASSRPGTGDTGELFF.

The V call is TRBV5-1, the J call TRBJ1-1; no reliable D call. From germline, CDR1 is SGHRS and CDR2 YFSETQ. This CDR3 comprises 14 residues. V lost 4 bases and J 4 bases, leaving 14 bases between the germline ends. The CDR3, as DNA: TGCGCCAGCAGCGTGTCGACGGTTTCCACTGAAGCTTTCTTT. Protein product: CASSVSTVSTEAFF.

The V and J genes are TRBV29-1 and TRBJ2-5, with 8 bases lining up with TRBD2. CDR3 length: 15 amino acids. The trim removed 1 base at V and 2 bases at J, leaving 6 bases unmatched. The germline V gene has CDR1 SQVTM and CDR2 ANQGSEA. The CDR3 spells CSVEGTAGEQETQYF. The CDR3 DNA reads as TGCAGCGTTGAAGGGACAGCGGGAGAGCAAGAGACCCAGTACTTC.

The chain couples TRBV12-3 or TRBV12-4 to TRBJ2-3; TRBD2 matches 10 bases. With 8 bases clipped from V and 0 bases from J, the junction kept 2 bases outside the gene matches. The CDR3 contains 14 residues. The CDR3 bases are TGTGCCAGCGGAGCGGGAGGGAGCACAGATACGCAGTATTTT. The encoded protein is CASGAGGSTDTQYF.

This clonotype appeared a few times. This chain connects TRBV5-8 to TRBJ2-3, with TRBD1 matching 9 bases. The length of the CDR3 is 15 residues. Germline V gene lookup returns CDR1 SGHTS and CDR2 YDEGEE. V gave up 2 bases and J gave up 1 base; unmatched junction bases: 2. CDR3 loop: CASSFGTGRTDTQYF. DNA for the CDR3: TGTGCCAGCAGCTTTGGGACAGGGCGCACAGATACGCAGTATTTT.

The chain has TRBV28 and TRBJ1-6; a possible D gene is TRBD1 (5 bases). Trimming cost V 4 bases and J 8 bases, with 15 bases left between them. The germline CDR1 and CDR2 sequences are MDHEN and SYDVKM. The CDR3 consists of 15 residues. The CDR3, as DNA: TGTGCCAGCAGTTCCAGGGTGGGTCGGGATTCACCCCTCCACTTT. Its protein is CASSSRVGRDSPLHF.

This clonotype was counted a few times. This chain uses TRBV12-3 or TRBV12-4 with TRBJ2-7; 10 bases fit TRBD2. The CDR3 runs 14 residues. J was trimmed by 7 bases and V by 4 bases; bases with no gene match: 7. The CDR3 loop is CASSWTSGSSEQYF. DNA for the CDR3: TGTGCCAGCAGTTGGACTAGCGGCAGCTCGGAGCAGTACTTC.

The chain combines TRBV29-1 with TRBJ1-1; D possibly corresponds to TRBD1 (5 bases). This CDR3 comprises 11 residues. CDR1 SQVTM and CDR2 ANQGSEA come from the germline V gene. The V end was cut by 7 bases, the J end by 8 bases, with 14 bases between. CDR3 sequence reads: CSALDSTEAFF. The CDR3 nucleotides read TGCAGCGCCCTTGACAGCACCGAAGCTTTCTTT.

The gene calls are TRBV7-3 and TRBJ2-1; perhaps D is TRBD1 or TRBD2 (7 bases each). The CDR3 is 17 amino acids. Trimming pared 0 bases from V and 3 bases from J, leaving 15 bases between. The germline V gene encodes CDR1 SGHTA and CDR2 FQGTGA. The chain's CDR3 is CASSLTGPGGVYNEQFF. CDR3 nucleotides: TGTGCCAGCAGCTTAACGGGCCCAGGGGGGGTCTACAATGAGCAGTTCTTC.

This chain links TRBV10-3 with TRBJ2-5; tentative D call: TRBD1 (5 bases). The V end lost 7 bases, the J end lost 4 bases, and 13 bases lay between the germline ends. This CDR3 has 13 residues. In germline, CDR1 is ENHRY, CDR2 SYGVKD. As DNA, the CDR3 is TGTGCCATCACTAAGGGGCCGGGAGAGACCCAGTACTTC. It is translated as CAITKGPGETQYF.

This clonotype was counted a few times. The rearrangement uses TRBV20-1 and TRBJ2-3; D ambiguous. Germline V gene lookup returns CDR1 DFQATT and CDR2 SNEGSKA (reference sequence). The CDR3 loop spans 15 amino acids. With 0 bases removed from V and 0 bases from J, the gap between germline ends came to 10 bases. CDR3 region: CSAREPLTSTDTQYF. DNA for the CDR3: TGCAGTGCTAGAGAGCCTTTGACAAGCACAGATACGCAGTATTTT.

The chain is built from TRBV18 and TRBJ2-3; 8 bases fit TRBD2. V gave up 4 bases and J gave up 1 base; unmatched junction bases: 25. The CDR3 contains 22 residues. Germline CDR1 and CDR2: KGHSH and LQKENI. The CDR3 DNA follows: TGTGCCAGCTCACTCTCATGGGGGAGCCAAATGACCGGGACTAGGCGCACAGATACGCAGTATTTT. It is translated as CASSLSWGSQMTGTRRTDTQYF. Full variable domain (rest looked up from reference TRBV18 and TRBJ2-3): NAGVMQNPRHLVRRRGQEARLRCSPMKGHSHVYWYRQLPEEGLKFMVYLQKENIIDESGMPKERFSAEFPKEGPSILRIQQVVRGDSAAYFCASSLSWGSQMTGTRRTDTQYFGPGTRLTVL.

This clonotype showed up just a few times. The rearrangement uses TRBV7-9 and TRBJ2-7; TRBD2 matches at 7 bases. The CDR3 covers 15 residues. Germline CDR1 reads SEHNR; CDR2 reads FQNEAQ (reference sequence). J was trimmed by 2 bases and V by 3 bases; bases with no gene match: 7. The CDR3 is CASSFPSGGTYEQYF. DNA for the CDR3: TGTGCCAGCAGCTTTCCCTCGGGGGGAACCTACGAGCAGTACTTC. The complete variable domain, with remaining parts taken from reference TRBV7-9 and TRBJ2-7, reads DTGVSQNPRHKITKRGQNVTFRCDPISEHNRLYWYRQTLGQGPEFLTYFQNEAQLEKSRLLSDRFSAERPKGSFSTLEIQRTEQGDSAMYLCASSFPSGGTYEQYFGPGTRLTVT.

V is TRBV4-3 and J is TRBJ2-3; D possibly matches TRBD1 or TRBD2 (5 bases each). V lost 1 base and J lost 6, with 17 bases in between. The length of the CDR3 is 16 residues. The germline V gene encodes CDR1 LGHNA and CDR2 YSLEER. CDR3 in amino acids: CASSQGGVRGMDTQYF. CDR3 nucleotides: TGCGCCAGCAGCCAAGGAGGGGTTCGAGGGATGGATACGCAGTATTTT.